This T cell receptor (beta chain) was documented in a study of liver allograft versus peripheral blood T cells. Overall study: T cell receptor repertoires in transplanted livers were compared with those in recipients' peripheral blood. Findings and caveats of the study: As reported, T cell receptor repertoires inside liver allografts differed from those present in peripheral blood.

This clonotype is judged medium-sized. Its cognate antigen is unknown. TCRdb processed the reads anew with MiXCR; each CDR3 protein has one entry. The sample has under 2,000 distinct CDR3 sequences; 15% are singletons. The V end was cut by 6 bases, the J end by 7 bases, with 12 bases between. The CDR3 contains 12 residues. The germline CDR1 and CDR2 sequences are MDHEN and SYDVKM. The clonotype was recovered from a human patient who had a liver transplant. Some T cells may trace back to the graft donor. V and J are TRBV28 and TRBJ1-2; weak D call: TRBD1 (5 bases). The CDR3 spells CASSHFGGGYTF. For the CDR3, the DNA is TGTGCCAGCAGCCACTTTGGGGGTGGCTACACCTTC.